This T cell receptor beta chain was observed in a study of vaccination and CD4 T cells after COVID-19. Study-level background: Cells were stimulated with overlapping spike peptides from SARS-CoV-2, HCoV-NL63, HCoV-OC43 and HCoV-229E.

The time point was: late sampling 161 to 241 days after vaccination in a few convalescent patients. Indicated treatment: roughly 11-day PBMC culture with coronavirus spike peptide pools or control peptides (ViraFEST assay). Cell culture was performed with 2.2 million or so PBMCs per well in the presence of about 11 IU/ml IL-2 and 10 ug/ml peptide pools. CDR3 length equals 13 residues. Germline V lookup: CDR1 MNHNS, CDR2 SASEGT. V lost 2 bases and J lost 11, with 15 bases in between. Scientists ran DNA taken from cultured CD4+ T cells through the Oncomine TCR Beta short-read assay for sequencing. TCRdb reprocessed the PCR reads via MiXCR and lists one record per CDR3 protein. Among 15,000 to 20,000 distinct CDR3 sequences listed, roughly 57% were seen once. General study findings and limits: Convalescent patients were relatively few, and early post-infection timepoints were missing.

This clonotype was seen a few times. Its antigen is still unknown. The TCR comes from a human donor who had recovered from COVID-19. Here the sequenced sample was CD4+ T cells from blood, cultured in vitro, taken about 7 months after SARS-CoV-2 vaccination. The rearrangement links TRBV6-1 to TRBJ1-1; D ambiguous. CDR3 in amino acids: CASSESLGSRAFF. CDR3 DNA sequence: TGTGCCAGCAGTGAATCCTTAGGGAGCCGGGCTTTCTTT.